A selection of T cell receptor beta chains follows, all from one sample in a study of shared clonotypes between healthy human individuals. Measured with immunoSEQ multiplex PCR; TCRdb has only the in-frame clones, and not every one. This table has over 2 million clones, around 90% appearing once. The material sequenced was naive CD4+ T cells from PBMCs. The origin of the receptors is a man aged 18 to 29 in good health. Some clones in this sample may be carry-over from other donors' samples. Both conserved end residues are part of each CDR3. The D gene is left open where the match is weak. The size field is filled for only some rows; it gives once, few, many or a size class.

CASSEALRRTGGRGQYF	TGTGCCAGCAGTGAAGCGCTTAGGAGGACAGGGGGCCGTGGGCAGTACTTC	once	TRBV2	TRBJ2-7	TRBD1	17
CASSFLTGGTEKLFF	TGTGCCAGCAGTTTTTTAACAGGGGGGACTGAAAAACTGTTTTTT	once	TRBV28	TRBJ1-4	TRBD1	15
CASSSRAGDTEAFF	TGTGCCAGCAGCTCGCGGGCAGGGGACACTGAAGCTTTCTTT	NA	TRBV5-6	TRBJ1-1	NA	14
CASSLGGPGTGELFF	TGCGCCAGCAGCTTGGGGGGCCCGGGGACCGGGGAGCTGTTTTTT	NA	TRBV5-1	TRBJ2-2	NA	15
CASSPHRRSYEQYF	TGTGCCAGCAGCCCACACAGGCGTTCCTACGAGCAGTACTTC	NA	TRBV9	TRBJ2-7	NA	14
CASSLRPVPPEGEQFF	TGTGCCAGCAGCTTACGCCCAGTGCCCCCCGAGGGTGAGCAGTTCTTC	NA	TRBV7-2	TRBJ2-1	NA	16
CASSLYLSYNEQFF	TGTGCCAGCAGCCTTTACCTCTCCTACAATGAGCAGTTCTTC	NA	TRBV14	TRBJ2-1	NA	14
CASRPDRAATEAFF	TGTGCCAGCAGACCCGACAGGGCAGCCACTGAAGCTTTCTTT	NA	TRBV6-6	TRBJ1-1	TRBD1	14
CASSSNGSPYGPYGYTF	TGTGCCAGCAGTTCAAACGGGAGTCCCTACGGGCCCTATGGCTACACCTTC	once	TRBV28	TRBJ1-2	NA	17
CASSSMGLAGETQYF	TGTGCCAGCAGTTCAATGGGACTAGCCGGAGAGACCCAGTACTTC	NA	TRBV28	TRBJ2-5	TRBD2	15
CASSLTTGVNEKLFF	TGTGCCAGCAGCCTCACAACAGGGGTTAATGAAAAACTGTTTTTT	NA	TRBV6-5	TRBJ1-4	TRBD1	15
CASTRGGASYEQYF	TGTGCCAGCACTCGAGGGGGCGCCTCCTACGAGCAGTACTTC	NA	TRBV6-5	TRBJ2-7	TRBD1	14
CASSLVGTGHGYTF	TGCGCCAGCAGCTTGGTCGGGACAGGGCATGGCTACACCTTC	NA	TRBV5-1	TRBJ1-2	TRBD1	14
CAWRPKRSSSETSGRYDETQYF	TGTGCCTGGAGACCAAAGCGATCTTCCAGCGAGACTAGCGGGAGATATGATGAGACCCAGTACTTC	NA	TRBV30	TRBJ2-5	TRBD2	22
CASSRSLQGRATEAFF	TGCGCCAGCAGCCGATCCCTACAGGGGAGGGCCACTGAAGCTTTCTTT	NA	TRBV4-1	TRBJ1-1	TRBD1	16
CASSPLAVGTDTQYF	TGTGCCAGCTCACCCTTGGCCGTCGGCACAGATACGCAGTATTTT	NA	TRBV18	TRBJ2-3	NA	15
CASRWALTGEKLFF	TGTGCCAGCAGATGGGCCCTCACAGGGGAAAAACTGTTTTTT	NA	TRBV5-8	TRBJ1-4	NA	14
CASRTRQGETQYF	TGTGCCAGCAGGACTCGCCAGGGGGAGACCCAGTACTTC	NA	TRBV6-5	TRBJ2-5	NA	13
CASSLETVTEQYF	TGTGCCAGCAGCTTGGAGACAGTAACCGAGCAGTACTTC	NA	TRBV5-8	TRBJ2-7	NA	13
CASSPAGGSYGYTF	TGTGCCAGCAGCCCGGCCGGAGGGTCCTATGGCTACACCTTC	NA	TRBV7-8	TRBJ1-2	NA	14
CASSLGLETQYF	TGTGCCAGCAGCTTAGGTCTTGAGACCCAGTACTTC	NA	TRBV11-2	TRBJ2-5	NA	12
CASSQAPYRGANYGYTF	TGCGCCAGCAGCCAAGCCCCCTACAGGGGGGCTAACTATGGCTACACCTTC	NA	TRBV4-1	TRBJ1-2	TRBD1	17
CAISVGQGNQPQHF	TGTGCCATCAGTGTAGGACAGGGGAATCAGCCCCAGCATTTT	NA	TRBV10-3	TRBJ1-5	TRBD1	14
CASSSPGQGYEQYF	TGTGCCAGCAGTTCACCGGGACAGGGCTACGAGCAGTACTTC	NA	TRBV28	TRBJ2-7	TRBD1	14
CASSPRRQGAGEQYF	TGTGCCAGCTCACCACGGAGGCAGGGGGCGGGCGAGCAGTACTTC	NA	TRBV18	TRBJ2-7	TRBD1	15
CAISELAGTYEQYF	TGTGCCATCAGTGAACTAGCGGGGACCTACGAGCAGTACTTC	once	TRBV10-3	TRBJ2-7	TRBD2	14